This is a list of T cell receptor beta chains from one sample in a study of CD8 T cells in Susac syndrome. TCRdb re-called the immunoSEQ multiplex PCR reads with MiXCR, one entry per CDR3 protein. The table lists about 200,000 distinct CDR3 sequences, about 96% of them singletons, with about 0.096% in the top ten. The sequencing sample was made of CD4+ T cells from PBMCs. These receptors originate from a human donor with multiple sclerosis. Both conserved end residues are part of each CDR3. Each record gives: D gene, clone size, J gene, V gene, CDR3 protein, CDR3 DNA. D genes are given only for firm matches. A clone size is listed for some rows: how often the clone was seen (once, few, many), or a class if it is expanded.

d_call: NA; clone_size: once; j_call: TRBJ1-1; v_call: TRBV7-9; cdr3_aa: CASSLFPNTEAFF; cdr3_nt: TGTGCCAGCAGCTTATTTCCGAACACTGAAGCTTTCTTT
d_call: NA; clone_size: NA; j_call: TRBJ1-5; v_call: TRBV25-1; cdr3_aa: CASSDPGDVQPQHF; cdr3_nt: TGTGCCAGCAGTGATCCAGGGGACGTGCAGCCCCAGCATTTT
d_call: NA; clone_size: NA; j_call: TRBJ1-1; v_call: TRBV29-1; cdr3_aa: CSGGRPGWTEAFF; cdr3_nt: TGCAGCGGCGGCCGGCCCGGATGGACTGAAGCTTTCTTT
d_call: TRBD1; clone_size: NA; j_call: TRBJ2-3; v_call: TRBV15; cdr3_aa: CATSRGLGTGADTQYF; cdr3_nt: TGTGCCACCAGCAGGGGCTTGGGGACAGGAGCAGATACGCAGTATTTT
d_call: TRBD1; clone_size: NA; j_call: TRBJ2-7; v_call: TRBV14; cdr3_aa: CASSQAGTGVYEQYF; cdr3_nt: TGTGCCAGCAGCCAGGCCGGGACAGGGGTCTACGAGCAGTACTTC
d_call: NA; clone_size: NA; j_call: TRBJ2-7; v_call: TRBV3-1; cdr3_aa: CASSQERRGEQYF; cdr3_nt: TGTGCCAGCAGCCAAGAACGACGCGGGGAGCAGTACTTC
d_call: TRBD2; clone_size: NA; j_call: TRBJ2-7; v_call: TRBV20-1; cdr3_aa: CSARTSGPYEQYF; cdr3_nt: TGCAGTGCTAGGACTAGCGGTCCTTACGAGCAGTACTTC
d_call: NA; clone_size: NA; j_call: TRBJ2-3; v_call: TRBV30; cdr3_aa: CAGQWTIAQYF; cdr3_nt: TGTGCCGGGCAATGGACTATTGCGCAGTATTTT
d_call: TRBD1; clone_size: NA; j_call: TRBJ1-2; v_call: TRBV11-2; cdr3_aa: CASSLGATGDGYTF; cdr3_nt: TGTGCCAGCAGCTTAGGGGCGACAGGGGATGGCTACACCTTC
d_call: NA; clone_size: once; j_call: TRBJ2-1; v_call: TRBV3-1; cdr3_aa: CASSQTGASYNEQFF; cdr3_nt: TGTGCCAGCAGCCAGACAGGCGCCTCCTACAATGAGCAGTTCTTC
d_call: NA; clone_size: NA; j_call: TRBJ1-4; v_call: TRBV29-1; cdr3_aa: CSVGDTNEKLFF; cdr3_nt: TGCAGCGTTGGAGACACGAATGAAAAACTGTTTTTT
d_call: TRBD1; clone_size: NA; j_call: TRBJ2-4; v_call: TRBV7-9; cdr3_aa: CASSYRQGGNIQYF; cdr3_nt: TGTGCCAGCAGCTACCGACAGGGGGGTAACATTCAGTACTTC
d_call: TRBD2; clone_size: NA; j_call: TRBJ2-6; v_call: TRBV12-3/TRBV12-4; cdr3_aa: CASRARGTSTSGANVLTF; cdr3_nt: TGTGCCAGCCGAGCTAGAGGGACTAGCACATCTGGGGCCAACGTCCTGACTTTC
d_call: TRBD1; clone_size: NA; j_call: TRBJ1-5; v_call: TRBV20-1; cdr3_aa: CSAARPGQGASQPQHF; cdr3_nt: TGCAGTGCTGCCCGACCTGGACAGGGGGCCAGTCAGCCCCAGCATTTT
d_call: NA; clone_size: NA; j_call: TRBJ2-4; v_call: TRBV18; cdr3_aa: CASSPTTGDSGIQYF; cdr3_nt: TGTGCCAGCTCACCTACCACGGGAGACTCGGGCATTCAGTACTTC
d_call: NA; clone_size: once; j_call: TRBJ2-3; v_call: TRBV10-3; cdr3_aa: CATLHTDTQYF; cdr3_nt: TGTGCCACCCTCCACACAGATACGCAGTATTTT
d_call: NA; clone_size: NA; j_call: TRBJ2-1; v_call: TRBV20-1; cdr3_aa: CSAGGGGVYNEQFF; cdr3_nt: TGCAGTGCTGGAGGGGGGGGCGTATACAATGAGCAGTTCTTC
d_call: TRBD2; clone_size: NA; j_call: TRBJ2-3; v_call: TRBV6-2/TRBV6-3; cdr3_aa: CATDSGRADTQYF; cdr3_nt: TGTGCCACGGATAGCGGGAGGGCAGATACGCAGTATTTT
d_call: NA; clone_size: NA; j_call: TRBJ2-7; v_call: TRBV27; cdr3_aa: CVPQPSSYEQYF; cdr3_nt: TGTGTCCCCCAGCCTAGCTCCTACGAGCAGTACTTC
d_call: NA; clone_size: NA; j_call: TRBJ2-3; v_call: TRBV18; cdr3_aa: CASSPPGTLRDTQYF; cdr3_nt: TGTGCCAGCTCCCCTCCCGGGACCCTCCGCGATACGCAGTATTTT
d_call: TRBD2; clone_size: NA; j_call: TRBJ2-3; v_call: TRBV7-8; cdr3_aa: CASSFWTSGGAVTDTQYF; cdr3_nt: TGTGCCAGCAGCTTTTGGACTAGCGGGGGGGCGGTCACAGATACGCAGTATTTT
d_call: TRBD1; clone_size: NA; j_call: TRBJ1-3; v_call: TRBV7-9; cdr3_aa: CASSPRGQGGGNTIYF; cdr3_nt: TGTGCCAGCAGCCCGAGAGGACAGGGAGGTGGAAACACCATATATTTT
d_call: NA; clone_size: NA; j_call: TRBJ1-2; v_call: TRBV14; cdr3_aa: CASSQVRNYGYTF; cdr3_nt: TGTGCCAGCAGCCAAGTCCGAAACTATGGCTACACCTTC
d_call: NA; clone_size: once; j_call: TRBJ2-1; v_call: TRBV25-1; cdr3_aa: CATSLSEQFF; cdr3_nt: TGTGCCACCAGCCTAAGTGAGCAGTTCTTC
d_call: TRBD1; clone_size: once; j_call: TRBJ2-3; v_call: TRBV9; cdr3_aa: CASSVRGLRTDTQYF; cdr3_nt: TGTGCCAGCAGCGTCAGGGGGCTACGCACAGATACGCAGTATTTT
d_call: NA; clone_size: NA; j_call: TRBJ2-5; v_call: TRBV5-1; cdr3_aa: CASSFPRDRHQETQYF; cdr3_nt: TGCGCCAGCAGCTTCCCCCGCGACAGGCACCAAGAGACCCAGTACTTC
d_call: NA; clone_size: NA; j_call: TRBJ2-7; v_call: TRBV18; cdr3_aa: CASSKGESTYEQYF; cdr3_nt: TGTGCCAGCTCCAAGGGCGAGAGTACCTACGAGCAGTACTTC
d_call: NA; clone_size: NA; j_call: TRBJ2-2; v_call: TRBV24-1; cdr3_aa: CATSGPQGTAGELFF; cdr3_nt: TGTGCCACCAGTGGTCCACAGGGAACTGCCGGGGAGCTGTTTTTT
d_call: NA; clone_size: NA; j_call: TRBJ2-3; v_call: TRBV5-6; cdr3_aa: CASSVVSSTDTQYF; cdr3_nt: TGTGCCAGCAGCGTTGTCAGCAGCACAGATACGCAGTATTTT
d_call: NA; clone_size: few; j_call: TRBJ1-2; v_call: TRBV20-1; cdr3_aa: CSAREGLGYGYTF; cdr3_nt: TGCAGTGCTAGGGAGGGCCTTGGCTATGGCTACACCTTC
d_call: NA; clone_size: NA; j_call: TRBJ2-1; v_call: TRBV5-1; cdr3_aa: CASSLERSTGDEQFF; cdr3_nt: TGCGCCAGCAGCTTGGAACGGTCGACGGGGGATGAGCAGTTCTTC
d_call: TRBD1; clone_size: NA; j_call: TRBJ1-2; v_call: TRBV12-3/TRBV12-4; cdr3_aa: CASSPGTGANYGYTF; cdr3_nt: TGTGCCAGCAGTCCTGGGACAGGGGCTAACTATGGCTACACCTTC
d_call: NA; clone_size: NA; j_call: TRBJ2-1; v_call: TRBV12-5; cdr3_aa: CASGLVVNRRVSYNEQFF; cdr3_nt: TGTGCTAGTGGTTTGGTAGTCAACCGGAGGGTCTCCTACAATGAGCAGTTCTTC
d_call: TRBD1; clone_size: NA; j_call: TRBJ2-3; v_call: TRBV5-4; cdr3_aa: CASSPGQATDTQYF; cdr3_nt: TGTGCCAGCAGCCCTGGACAGGCCACAGATACGCAGTATTTT
d_call: NA; clone_size: NA; j_call: TRBJ2-3; v_call: TRBV6-1; cdr3_aa: CASREAPTDTQYF; cdr3_nt: TGTGCCAGCAGGGAGGCCCCCACAGATACGCAGTATTTT
d_call: TRBD1; clone_size: NA; j_call: TRBJ1-2; v_call: TRBV24-1; cdr3_aa: CATSAGTGNGYTF; cdr3_nt: TGTGCCACCAGTGCTGGGACAGGGAATGGCTACACCTTC
d_call: NA; clone_size: NA; j_call: TRBJ1-2; v_call: TRBV13; cdr3_aa: CASSFGDRRNYGYTF; cdr3_nt: TGTGCCAGCAGCTTTGGTGACAGAAGGAACTATGGCTACACCTTC
d_call: TRBD1; clone_size: NA; j_call: TRBJ1-1; v_call: TRBV5-1; cdr3_aa: CASSLDLSWDRRDTEAFF; cdr3_nt: TGCGCCAGCAGCTTGGACCTTAGCTGGGACAGAAGGGACACTGAAGCTTTCTTT
d_call: NA; clone_size: NA; j_call: TRBJ2-7; v_call: TRBV15; cdr3_aa: CATSLGPTNTDEQYF; cdr3_nt: TGTGCCACCAGCCTGGGGCCGACAAATACGGACGAGCAGTACTTC
d_call: NA; clone_size: NA; j_call: TRBJ1-2; v_call: TRBV29-1; cdr3_aa: CSGGTEDYGYTF; cdr3_nt: TGCAGCGGGGGGACGGAAGACTATGGCTACACCTTC
d_call: TRBD2; clone_size: NA; j_call: TRBJ2-5; v_call: TRBV5-1; cdr3_aa: CASSLGTSLETQYF; cdr3_nt: TGCGCCAGCAGCTTGGGGACTAGCTTAGAGACCCAGTACTTC
d_call: NA; clone_size: few; j_call: TRBJ1-5; v_call: TRBV6-1; cdr3_aa: CASSAGSNQPQHF; cdr3_nt: TGTGCCAGCAGTGCCGGTAGCAATCAGCCCCAGCATTTT
d_call: TRBD1; clone_size: NA; j_call: TRBJ2-2; v_call: TRBV18; cdr3_aa: CASSPPMTGRLFF; cdr3_nt: TGTGCCAGCTCACCACCGATGACAGGGAGACTGTTTTTT
d_call: NA; clone_size: NA; j_call: TRBJ2-2; v_call: TRBV4-1; cdr3_aa: CASSQDVRPATGELFF; cdr3_nt: TGCGCCAGCAGCCAAGATGTGCGACCGGCCACCGGGGAGCTGTTTTTT
d_call: NA; clone_size: NA; j_call: TRBJ2-3; v_call: TRBV20-1; cdr3_aa: CSARDLASVTDTQYF; cdr3_nt: TGCAGTGCTAGAGATCTAGCGAGCGTCACAGATACGCAGTATTTT
d_call: NA; clone_size: NA; j_call: TRBJ2-7; v_call: TRBV30; cdr3_aa: CAWGWQATHEQYF; cdr3_nt: TGTGCCTGGGGTTGGCAGGCTACCCACGAGCAGTACTTC
d_call: NA; clone_size: NA; j_call: TRBJ1-2; v_call: TRBV15; cdr3_aa: CATSRDGADYGYTF; cdr3_nt: TGTGCCACCAGCAGAGATGGGGCCGACTATGGCTACACCTTC
d_call: NA; clone_size: NA; j_call: TRBJ1-1; v_call: TRBV5-4; cdr3_aa: CASSLSMSNTEAFF; cdr3_nt: TGTGCCAGCAGCTTGTCCATGTCCAACACTGAAGCTTTCTTT
d_call: TRBD1; clone_size: NA; j_call: TRBJ1-1; v_call: TRBV19; cdr3_aa: CASSRGQGAGHTEAFF; cdr3_nt: TGTGCCAGTAGTCGGGGACAGGGGGCCGGGCACACTGAAGCTTTCTTT
d_call: NA; clone_size: NA; j_call: TRBJ1-2; v_call: TRBV3-1; cdr3_aa: CACRGGTYGYTF; cdr3_nt: TGTGCCTGCCGGGGAGGCACCTATGGCTACACCTTC
d_call: NA; clone_size: NA; j_call: TRBJ2-7; v_call: TRBV7-9; cdr3_aa: CASSLDPLREQYF; cdr3_nt: TGTGCCAGCAGCTTAGACCCTTTGCGGGAGCAGTACTTC
d_call: TRBD2; clone_size: NA; j_call: TRBJ2-2; v_call: TRBV20-1; cdr3_aa: CSARDRTSGTGELFF; cdr3_nt: TGCAGTGCTAGAGATAGGACTAGCGGCACCGGGGAGCTGTTTTTT
d_call: TRBD1; clone_size: NA; j_call: TRBJ1-1; v_call: TRBV29-1; cdr3_aa: CSVVGGTGGRVREAFF; cdr3_nt: TGCAGCGTTGTGGGAGGGACAGGGGGTAGAGTGAGAGAAGCTTTCTTT